The clone carrying this T cell receptor beta chain has just one count. These data belong to a study of blood T cell repertoires in COVID-19. Across the study: T cells, B-cell-depleted T cells, or PBMCs supplied cDNA or gDNA.

V lost 2 bases, J lost 0 bases, and 6 bases stayed unmatched. The CDR3 is 16 residues long. Per germline, CDR1 PRHDT and CDR2 FYEKMQ (reference sequence). In the authors' workflow: Reference gene primer amplification yielded estimated nucleated cell counts. This table comes from immunoSEQ multiplex PCR, and its TCRdb copy is limited to in-frame clones, with some not included. The V and J calls and the clone size are those of that table, but D and trimming were determined from the DNA. The profile shows some 130,000 clones, about 89% of them singletons. The specimen was peripheral blood. This sequence was found in a middle-aged man with active or convalescent COVID-19. This chain uses TRBV13 with TRBJ2-7; 8 nucleotides match TRBD2. In DNA, the CDR3 is TGTGCCAGCAGCTTAAGCCGGGGGGGGTTCTCCTACGAGCAGTACTTC. Translation gives CASSLSRGGFSYEQYF. Using reference TRBV13 and TRBJ2-7 for the parts outside the CDR3, the full variable domain is AAGVIQSPRHLIKEKRETATLKCYPIPRHDTVYWYQQGPGQDPQFLISFYEKMQSDKGSIPDRFSAQQFSDYHSELNMSSLELGDSALYFCASSLSRGGFSYEQYFGPGTRLTVT.